The 13 T cell receptor beta chains listed next were all sequenced from one sample in a study of monozygotic twins with inflammatory bowel disease. For each CDR3 protein, TCRdb gives one entry from its re-call of the 5' RACE reads, without DNA. The sample yields about 350,000 distinct CDR3 sequences, of which the top ten take up roughly 2%. The sequenced sample was blood. The receptors derive from a human donor with ulcerative colitis or Crohn's disease, or a healthy co-twin of an affected twin (not recorded which).

The chain links TRBV5-1 to TRBJ1-1; without DNA, the TCRdb call of TRBD1 cannot be checked. Germline V gene data show CDR1 as SGHRS and CDR2 as YFSETQ. The CDR3 is 17 residues long. CDR3: CASSSSGAGGSWTEAFF.

The V and J genes are TRBV7-9 and TRBJ2-3. The germline gives CDR1 SEHNR, CDR2 FQNEAQ (reference sequence). The CDR3 has 15 amino acids. Here the CDR3 reads CASSATVLSTDTQYF.

The rearrangement links TRBV29-1 to TRBJ2-2; TCRdb gives TRBD1 as the D gene, but with no DNA this cannot be confirmed. The CDR3 length is 12 residues. The germline V gene has CDR1 SQVTM and CDR2 ANQGSEA. CDR3 amino acids: CSVARDTGELFF.

This chain uses TRBV7-9 with TRBJ1-6; TCRdb names TRBD1, which stays unverified in the absence of DNA. Germline V lookup: CDR1 SEHNR, CDR2 FQNEAQ (reference sequence). The CDR3 spans 13 residues. CDR3 residues: CASSLTGGSPLHF.

The J gene is TRBJ2-1, the V gene TRBV6-1; lacking DNA, the TRBD2 call made by TCRdb goes unchecked. This CDR3 contains 19 residues. Germline V lookup: CDR1 MNHNS, CDR2 SASEGT. The CDR3 loop reads CASTSMGTSGGERYNEQFF.

V gene TRBV3-1 combines with J gene TRBJ2-3; lacking DNA, the TRBD1 call made by TCRdb goes unchecked. The CDR3 is 17 amino acids. Germline CDR1 LGHDT, CDR2 YNNKEL (reference sequence). CDR3 sequence: CASSQPQAAWGPDTQYF.

This chain uses TRBV15 with TRBJ2-2. The CDR3 sequence is 15 residues long. The germline V gene encodes CDR1 LNHNV and CDR2 YYDKDF (reference sequence). CDR3 sequence: CATSRETRGTGELFF.

V is TRBV4-1 and J is TRBJ1-6. The CDR3 extends over 17 amino acids. Germline CDR1 is MGHRA and CDR2 is YSYEKL. Here the CDR3 reads CASSQLARTGLNSPLHF.

The chain combines TRBV5-1 with TRBJ2-4. The CDR3 contains 14 residues. Germline V lookup: CDR1 SGHRS, CDR2 YFSETQ. The CDR3 spells CASSPKDEKNIQYF. The full variable domain, completed using reference TRBV5-1 and TRBJ2-4, is KAGVTQTPRYLIKTRGQQVTLSCSPISGHRSVSWYQQTPGQGLQFLFEYFSETQRNKGNFPGRFSGRQFSNSRSEMNVSTLELGDSALYLCASSPKDEKNIQYFGAGTRLSVL.

The V call is TRBV30, the J call TRBJ2-3. The CDR3 is 14 amino acids. Germline-derived CDR1 and CDR2 are GTSNPN and SVGIG (reference sequence). The CDR3 spells CAWSVDVRTGTQYF.

The chain uses TRBV10-3 and TRBJ2-6; with no DNA, the TCRdb D assignment of TRBD2 cannot be verified. The CDR3 runs to 17 residues. Germline CDR1 is ENHRY and CDR2 is SYGVKD. CDR3 residues: CAILAGSEVSGANVLTF.

This rearrangement joins TRBV12-3 or TRBV12-4 to TRBJ2-1; without DNA, the TCRdb call of TRBD1 cannot be checked. The CDR3 length is 15 residues. The CDR3 loop is CATHTGTGWNNEQFF.

The V gene is TRBV3-1, the J gene TRBJ1-5. The germline V gene has CDR1 LGHDT and CDR2 YNNKEL (reference sequence). The CDR3 consists of 15 residues. The CDR3 protein is CATQWSLASNQPQHF.